This T cell receptor beta chain was observed in a study of T cell repertoires in cytomegalovirus infection. Study-wide background: It was recently identified HLA-C-restricted and well-studied HLA-B-restricted CMV epitopes that the study used. Overall study results and limits: HLA-C-restricted TCR beta clonotypes specific for CMV led the ex vivo response.

As for this clonotype: The antigen is unknown.

TCRdb fed the reads into MiXCR, producing one record per CDR3 protein. Found here are about 570,000 distinct CDR3 sequences, just under 40% of them singletons; the top ten hold 48%. This CDR3 region has 17 residues. Trimming left V 1 base short and J 0 bases short, with 13 bases between. The germline V gene encodes CDR1 MNHEY and CDR2 SMNVEV (reference sequence). The chain carries TRBV27 and TRBJ2-1; D call uncertain. The source of this sequence is a human donor in good health (CMV status not recorded). Some clones in this sample may be carry-over from other donors' samples. Sequences were derived from cultured PBMCs, sampled from culture after CMV antigen stimulation. The CDR3 loop is CASSLLAGKVSYNEQFF. The CDR3, as DNA: TGTGCCAGCAGTTTATTGGCAGGAAAAGTCTCCTACAATGAGCAGTTCTTC.